A single T cell receptor beta chain is shown here with its context. Its antigen is undetermined. The data are from a study of shared clonotypes between healthy human individuals. Study as a whole: A couple of women and three men aged 18 to 49 made up the donors.

Genomic DNA per cell subset filled all wells of several immunoSEQ plates. In the study's own analysis: Because ImmunoSEQ provided only junction sequences with no quality scores, the filtering differed. TCRdb keeps only in-frame clones here, not all; method: immunoSEQ multiplex PCR. V and J calls and clone size are given by that table; D and trimming were obtained from the DNA. The table records some 1,400,000 clones, over 95% of them present only once. Germline assignment: CDR1 MNHEY and CDR2 SMNVEV (reference sequence). This CDR3 has 15 residues. The V gene lost 6 bases and the J gene lost 1 base, with 16 bases spanning the gap. Study results and caveats: Researchers found naive subsets generally carried larger estimated richness than memory subsets.

The clonotype comes from a man aged 25 to 40 in good health. Input material: naive CD4+ T cells sorted from blood. The subset: CD45RA+ positively selected. The chain uses TRBV27 and TRBJ2-7, with D tentatively TRBD1 (6 bases). The CDR3 DNA follows: TGTGCCAGCAGATCGAATCAGGGGCTGTCCTACGAGCAGTACTTC. Encoded protein: CASRSNQGLSYEQYF.